The T cell receptor (beta chain) described here comes from a study of vaccination and CD4 T cells after COVID-19. Turning to the study itself: Two Hispanic individuals were among six male and four female convalescent patients. Each of the control cultures got a CEFX pool, an HIV-1 Nef pool, or no peptide. Study observations and caveats: Among reactive clones from convalescent patients, a median about 83% appeared only post-vaccination.

Treatment defined: approximately 11-day PBMC culture with coronavirus spike peptide pools or control peptides (ViraFEST assay). Concerning this clonotype itself: Its specificity is unknown.

The study sequenced cultured CD4+ T cell DNA using the Oncomine TCR Beta short-read assay. TCRdb re-analysed the PCR reads in MiXCR, keeping a single row per CDR3 protein. The sample includes more than 12,000 distinct CDR3 sequences, 75% to 80% seen only once; the top ten take about 8.9%. From germline, CDR1 is KGHDR and CDR2 SFDVKD. This CDR3 has 16 amino acids. The ends lost 3 bases at V and 3 bases at J; junction bases unmatched: 6. V gene TRBV24-1 combines with J gene TRBJ2-5; 10 bases line up with TRBD1. The sequence came from a human donor who received a COVID-19 vaccine. This specimen consisted of CD4+ T cells from blood, cultured in vitro, obtained after SARS-CoV-2 vaccination. This CDR3 reads CATSDRRTGGEETQYF. CDR3 coding DNA: TGTGCCACCAGTGATAGACGGACAGGGGGGGAAGAGACCCAGTACTTC.